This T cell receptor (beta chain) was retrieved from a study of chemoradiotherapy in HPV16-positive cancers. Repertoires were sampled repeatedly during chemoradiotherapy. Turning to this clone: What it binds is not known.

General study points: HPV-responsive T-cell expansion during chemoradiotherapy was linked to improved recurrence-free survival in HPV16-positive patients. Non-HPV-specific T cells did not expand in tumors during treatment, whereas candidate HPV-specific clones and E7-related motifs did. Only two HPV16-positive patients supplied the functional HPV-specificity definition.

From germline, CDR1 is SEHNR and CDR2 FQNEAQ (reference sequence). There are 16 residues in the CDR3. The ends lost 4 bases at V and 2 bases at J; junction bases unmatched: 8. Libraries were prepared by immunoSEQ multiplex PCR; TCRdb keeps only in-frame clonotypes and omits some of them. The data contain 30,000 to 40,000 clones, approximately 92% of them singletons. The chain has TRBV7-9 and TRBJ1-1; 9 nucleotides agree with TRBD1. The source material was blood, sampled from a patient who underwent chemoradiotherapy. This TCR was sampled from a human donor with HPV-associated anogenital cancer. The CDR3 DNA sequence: TGTGCCAGCAGCTCCCCGCCGGGACAGGGTAACACTGAAGCTTTCTTT. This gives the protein CASSSPPGQGNTEAFF. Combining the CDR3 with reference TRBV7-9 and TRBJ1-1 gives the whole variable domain DTGVSQNPRHKITKRGQNVTFRCDPISEHNRLYWYRQTLGQGPEFLTYFQNEAQLEKSRLLSDRFSAERPKGSFSTLEIQRTEQGDSAMYLCASSSPPGQGNTEAFFGQGTRLTVV.